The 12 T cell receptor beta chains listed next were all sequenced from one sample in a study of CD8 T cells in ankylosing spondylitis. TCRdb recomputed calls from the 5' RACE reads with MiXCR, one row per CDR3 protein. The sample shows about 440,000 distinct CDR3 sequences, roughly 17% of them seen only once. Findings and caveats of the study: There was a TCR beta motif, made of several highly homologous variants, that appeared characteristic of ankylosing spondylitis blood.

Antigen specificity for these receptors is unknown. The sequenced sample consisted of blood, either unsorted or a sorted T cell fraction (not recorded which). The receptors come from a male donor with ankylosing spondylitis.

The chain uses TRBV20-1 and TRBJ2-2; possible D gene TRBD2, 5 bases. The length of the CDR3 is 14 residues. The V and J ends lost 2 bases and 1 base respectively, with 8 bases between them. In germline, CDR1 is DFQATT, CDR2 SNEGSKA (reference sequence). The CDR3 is CSARPGKNTGELFF. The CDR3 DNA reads TGCAGTGCTAGACCCGGGAAGAACACCGGGGAGCTGTTTTTT.

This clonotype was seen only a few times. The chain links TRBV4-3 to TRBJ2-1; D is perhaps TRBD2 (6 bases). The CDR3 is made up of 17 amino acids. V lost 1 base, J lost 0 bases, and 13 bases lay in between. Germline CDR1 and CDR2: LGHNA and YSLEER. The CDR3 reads CASSQAEGSSSYNEQFF. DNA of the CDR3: TGCGCCAGCAGCCAAGCGGAGGGCTCCAGCTCCTACAATGAGCAGTTCTTC.

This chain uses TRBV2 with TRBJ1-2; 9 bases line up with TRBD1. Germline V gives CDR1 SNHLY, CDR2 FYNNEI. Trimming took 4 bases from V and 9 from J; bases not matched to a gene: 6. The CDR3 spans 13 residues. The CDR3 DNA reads TGTGCCAGCAGTGGGGGACAGGGTGTGAGCTACACCTTC. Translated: CASSGGQGVSYTF.

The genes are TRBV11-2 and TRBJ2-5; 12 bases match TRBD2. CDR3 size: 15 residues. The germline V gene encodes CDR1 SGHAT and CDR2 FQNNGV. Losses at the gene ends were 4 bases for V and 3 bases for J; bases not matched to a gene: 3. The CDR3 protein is CASSSRTSGEETQYF. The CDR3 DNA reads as TGTGCCAGCAGCTCCCGGACTAGCGGGGAAGAGACCCAGTACTTC. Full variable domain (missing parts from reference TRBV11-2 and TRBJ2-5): EAGVAQSPRYKIIEKRQSVAFWCNPISGHATLYWYQQILGQGPKLLIQFQNNGVVDDSQLPKDRFSAERLKGVDSTLKIQPAKLEDSAVYLCASSSRTSGEETQYFGPGTRLLVL.

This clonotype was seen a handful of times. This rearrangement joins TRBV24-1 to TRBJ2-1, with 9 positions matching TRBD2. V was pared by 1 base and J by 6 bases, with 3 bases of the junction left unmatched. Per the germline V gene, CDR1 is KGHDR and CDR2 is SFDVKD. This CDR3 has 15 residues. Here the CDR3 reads CATSDFGTSSNEQFF. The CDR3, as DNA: TGTGCCACCAGTGATTTCGGGACTAGCAGCAATGAGCAGTTCTTC.

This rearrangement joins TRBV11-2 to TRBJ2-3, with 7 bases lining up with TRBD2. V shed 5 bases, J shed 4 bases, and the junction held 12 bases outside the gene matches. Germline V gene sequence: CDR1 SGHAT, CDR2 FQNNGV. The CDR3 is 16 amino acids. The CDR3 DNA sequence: TGTGCCAGCAGCCCCTCCCGAGGACTAGGGCCAGATACGCAGTATTTT. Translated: CASSPSRGLGPDTQYF.

The CDR3: CASSEELALEQYF. The CDR3 DNA reads TGTGCCAGCAGTGAAGAACTAGCGCTCGAGCAGTACTTC. This chain links TRBV2 with TRBJ2-7; 7 bases agree with TRBD2. Losses at the gene ends were 1 base for V and 6 bases for J; bases not matched to a gene: 3. The CDR3 consists of 13 residues. Germline CDR1 and CDR2: SNHLY and FYNNEI. Full variable domain (missing parts from reference TRBV2 and TRBJ2-7): EPEVTQTPSHQVTQMGQEVILRCVPISNHLYFYWYRQILGQKVEFLVSFYNNEISEKSEIFDDQFSVERPDGSNFTLKIRSTKLEDSAMYFCASSEELALEQYFGPGTRLTVT.

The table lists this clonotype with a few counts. This CDR3 is CSARDGGSPYNEQFF. CDR3 DNA sequence: TGCAGTGCTAGAGACGGCGGGAGCCCCTACAATGAGCAGTTCTTC. The J gene is TRBJ2-1, the V gene TRBV20-1, with 7 bases identical to TRBD2. The J segment lost 2 bases and the V segment lost 0 bases, leaving 4 bases of the junction unmatched. Looked up from germline, CDR1 is DFQATT and CDR2 is SNEGSKA (reference sequence). CDR3 length equals 15 residues.

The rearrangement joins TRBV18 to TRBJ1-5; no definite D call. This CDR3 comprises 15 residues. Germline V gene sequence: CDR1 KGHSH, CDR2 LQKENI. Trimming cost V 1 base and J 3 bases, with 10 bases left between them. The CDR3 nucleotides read TGTGCCAGCTCACCACAGTGGGTGGACAATCAGCCCCAGCATTTT. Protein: CASSPQWVDNQPQHF. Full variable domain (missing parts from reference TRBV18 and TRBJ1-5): NAGVMQNPRHLVRRRGQEARLRCSPMKGHSHVYWYRQLPEEGLKFMVYLQKENIIDESGMPKERFSAEFPKEGPSILRIQQVVRGDSAAYFCASSPQWVDNQPQHFGDGTRLSIL.

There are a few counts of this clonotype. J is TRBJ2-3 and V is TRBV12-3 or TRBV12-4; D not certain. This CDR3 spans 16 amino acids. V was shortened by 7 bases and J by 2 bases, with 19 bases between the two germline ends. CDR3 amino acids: CASTPKVGRLTDTQYF. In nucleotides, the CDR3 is TGTGCCAGCACTCCTAAGGTTGGCAGGCTCACAGATACGCAGTATTTT.

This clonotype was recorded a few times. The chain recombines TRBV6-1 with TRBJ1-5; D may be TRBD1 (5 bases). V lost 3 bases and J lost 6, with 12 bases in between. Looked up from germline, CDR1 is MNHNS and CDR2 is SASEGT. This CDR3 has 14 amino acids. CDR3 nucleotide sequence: TGTGCCAGCAGTGACCCTACCAGGGCTCAGCCCCAGCATTTT. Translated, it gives CASSDPTRAQPQHF.

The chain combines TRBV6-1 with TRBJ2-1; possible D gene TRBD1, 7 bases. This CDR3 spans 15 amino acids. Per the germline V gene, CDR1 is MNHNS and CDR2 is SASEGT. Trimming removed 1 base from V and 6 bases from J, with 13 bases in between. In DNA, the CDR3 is TGTGCCAGCAGTGAAGACAGGGGAGGTCTCAATGAGCAGTTCTTC. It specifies CASSEDRGGLNEQFF.